This is a list of T cell receptor beta chains from one sample in a study of cytomegalovirus exposure and HLA in healthy donors. Assay used: immunoSEQ multiplex PCR; TCRdb lists only in-frame clones, some missing. This table holds 200,000 or so clones, around 83% found once. Sequencing was performed on PBMCs. These TCRs come from a woman aged 30 to 39 in good health and CMV-seropositive. The CDR3 runs from the conserved cysteine through the conserved F or W. A D gene is named only where the DNA matches it firmly. Clone size is given for some rows only: seen once, a few or many times, or a class if the clone is expanded.

V gene	J gene	D gene	clone size	CDR3 protein	CDR3 DNA
TRBV7-9	TRBJ2-3	TRBD1	NA	CASSITGGLGSADTQYF	TGTGCCAGCAGCATTACAGGGGGCCTAGGGTCCGCAGATACGCAGTATTTT
TRBV11-2	TRBJ2-7	TRBD2	once	CASSSGLGRIEQYF	TGTGCCAGCAGCTCGGGACTAGGAAGAATCGAGCAGTACTTC
TRBV28	TRBJ2-5	NA	NA	CASSLRGMAVLETQYF	TGTGCCAGCAGTTTAAGAGGGATGGCAGTTTTAGAGACCCAGTACTTC
TRBV19	TRBJ1-5	NA	NA	CASSTLTGPNQPQHF	TGTGCCAGTAGCACTCTGACAGGACCCAATCAGCCCCAGCATTTT
TRBV14	TRBJ2-2	TRBD2	NA	CASSQPAGAVGELFF	TGTGCCAGCAGCCAACCAGCGGGAGCGGTCGGGGAGCTGTTTTTT
TRBV27	TRBJ1-5	TRBD1	few	CASSSGQGASQPQHF	TGTGCCAGCAGTTCGGGACAGGGGGCCTCTCAGCCCCAGCATTTT
TRBV2	TRBJ1-1	NA	few	CASIAANTEAFF	TGTGCCAGCATAGCAGCGAACACTGAAGCTTTCTTT
TRBV5-1	TRBJ2-1	TRBD2	NA	CASSSSGRDSYNEQFF	TGCGCCAGCAGCAGTAGCGGGAGAGACTCCTACAATGAGCAGTTCTTC
TRBV5-1	TRBJ1-5	NA	few	CASSFGGQNQPQHF	TGCGCCAGCAGCTTTGGGGGCCAAAATCAGCCCCAGCATTTT
TRBV7-8	TRBJ1-1	NA	NA	CASSLVEAEAFF	TGTGCCAGCAGCTTAGTTGAGGCAGAAGCTTTCTTT
TRBV27	TRBJ2-1	NA	NA	CASRLALYNEQFF	TGTGCCAGCAGGCTTGCACTCTACAATGAGCAGTTCTTC
TRBV6-1	TRBJ1-1	NA	few	CASRQGEVNTEAFF	TGTGCCAGCAGACAGGGTGAGGTGAACACTGAAGCTTTCTTT
TRBV27	TRBJ2-2	TRBD2	NA	CASSPLAGDGTGELFF	TGTGCCAGCTCCCCGCTAGCGGGAGATGGCACCGGGGAGCTGTTTTTT
TRBV27	TRBJ2-7	NA	NA	CASSLNRATHEQYF	TGTGCCAGCAGTTTAAACAGGGCAACCCACGAGCAGTACTTC
TRBV4-1	TRBJ2-3	NA	NA	CASSQVFSPGGSQYF	TGCGCCAGCAGCCAAGTATTCTCGCCTGGCGGTTCGCAGTATTTT
TRBV4-2	TRBJ2-3	TRBD2	NA	CASSQDRGRGPITDTQYF	TGTGCCAGCAGCCAAGATCGCGGGAGAGGACCCATCACAGATACGCAGTATTTT
TRBV6-5	TRBJ1-2	TRBD1	NA	CASSNRDRGRYGYTF	TGTGCCAGCAGTAACCGGGACAGGGGACGGTATGGCTACACCTTC
TRBV7-6	TRBJ2-2	TRBD2	NA	CASRKGLAANTGELFF	TGTGCCAGCAGGAAGGGACTAGCAGCGAACACCGGGGAGCTGTTTTTT
TRBV5-1	TRBJ2-7	TRBD2	NA	CASSGLTSGISYEQYF	TGCGCCAGCAGCGGACTAACTAGCGGGATTAGCTACGAGCAGTACTTC
TRBV4-2	TRBJ2-3	TRBD2	NA	CASSQDSVTSGTLNTQYF	TGTGCCAGCAGCCAAGATTCTGTTACTAGCGGGACTCTTAATACGCAGTATTTT
TRBV5-1	TRBJ2-6	NA	NA	CASSFGSSGANVLTF	TGCGCCAGCAGCTTTGGGAGTTCTGGGGCCAACGTCCTGACTTTC
TRBV10-3	TRBJ2-7	TRBD2	NA	CAISESAGGSGEQYF	TGTGCCATCAGTGAGTCCGCGGGAGGGTCGGGTGAGCAGTACTTC
TRBV19	TRBJ2-1	TRBD2	NA	CASSPLAGGRNEQFF	TGTGCCAGTAGTCCTTTAGCGGGAGGTAGGAATGAGCAGTTCTTC
TRBV7-8	TRBJ1-1	NA	NA	CASSFLGPTLGAFF	TGTGCCAGCAGCTTTCTGGGGCCTACATTGGGGGCTTTCTTT
TRBV5-6	TRBJ1-5	NA	NA	CASSLRGTHNQPQHF	TGTGCCAGCAGCTTGCGGGGGACCCACAATCAGCCCCAGCATTTT
TRBV5-1	TRBJ2-3	TRBD1	NA	CASSLGGQGNTDTQYF	TGCGCCAGCAGCTTGGGAGGACAGGGCAACACAGATACGCAGTATTTT
TRBV28	TRBJ2-5	NA	NA	CASSLWSEEQETQYF	TGTGCCAGCAGTTTATGGAGCGAAGAACAAGAGACCCAGTACTTC
TRBV5-1	TRBJ2-7	NA	NA	CASSSDSAAYEQYF	TGCGCCAGCAGCTCAGACTCGGCCGCCTACGAGCAGTACTTC
TRBV27	TRBJ2-3	NA	NA	CASSLVLESTDTQYF	TGTGCCAGCAGTTTAGTGCTGGAGAGCACAGATACGCAGTATTTT
TRBV6-5	TRBJ1-2	NA	once	CASSLGLPYGYTF	TGTGCCAGCAGTTTGGGGCTCCCCTATGGCTACACCTTC
TRBV11-3	TRBJ2-6	NA	NA	CASSSTRVTGANVLTF	TGTGCCAGCAGTTCAACCCGGGTTACCGGGGCCAACGTCCTGACTTTC
TRBV5-6	TRBJ1-4	TRBD1	NA	CASSPRTGVLGEKLFF	TGTGCCAGCAGCCCACGGACAGGGGTACTAGGGGAAAAACTGTTTTTT
TRBV11-2	TRBJ1-2	TRBD1	NA	CASSLEGHRGYGYTF	TGTGCCAGCAGCTTAGAGGGGCACAGGGGCTATGGCTACACCTTC
TRBV2	TRBJ2-7	NA	many	CASLRDEGTYEQYF	TGTGCCAGCCTTCGGGATGAGGGAACTTACGAGCAGTACTTC
TRBV19	TRBJ1-1	NA	NA	CASSEIGQPNTEAFF	TGTGCCAGTAGTGAAATCGGACAGCCGAACACTGAAGCTTTCTTT
TRBV2	TRBJ1-2	TRBD1	NA	CASSLDRAVGYTF	TGTGCCAGCAGTTTGGACAGGGCCGTTGGCTACACCTTC
TRBV6-5	TRBJ1-1	NA	once	CASSYLGIMNTEAFF	TGTGCCAGCAGTTACTTGGGCATCATGAACACTGAAGCTTTCTTT
TRBV9	TRBJ1-3	TRBD1	NA	CASSVDHRGNTIYF	TGTGCCAGCAGCGTAGATCACAGGGGGAACACCATATATTTT
TRBV27	TRBJ2-5	NA	once	CASSLTLANLEETQYF	TGTGCCAGCAGTTTGACCTTAGCGAATTTGGAAGAGACCCAGTACTTC
TRBV28	TRBJ1-5	TRBD1	once	CASSDRENQPQHF	TGTGCCAGCAGCGACAGGGAAAATCAGCCCCAGCATTTT
TRBV7-8	TRBJ2-1	TRBD2	NA	CASSLGASGGSYNEQFF	TGTGCCAGCAGCTTAGGAGCATCGGGGGGGTCCTACAATGAGCAGTTCTTC
TRBV4-1	TRBJ2-1	TRBD1	NA	CASSQPGQGRNEQFF	TGCGCCAGCAGCCAACCGGGACAGGGGAGGAATGAGCAGTTCTTC
TRBV5-4	TRBJ1-5	NA	few	CASSLWGDQPQHF	TGTGCCAGCAGCTTGTGGGGGGATCAGCCCCAGCATTTT